A selection of T cell receptor beta chains follows, all from one sample in a study of regulatory T cells in long-lasting Graves disease. From the multiplex PCR reads, TCRdb called clonotypes with MiXCR, one entry per CDR3 protein. Among more than 300,000 distinct CDR3 sequences listed, roughly 25% were seen once. Sample: peripheral blood mononuclear cells (PBMCs), taken when the disease was refractory, from a patient treated with antithyroid drugs. The receptor set was obtained from a woman aged 40 to 55 with Graves disease. The CDR3 runs from the conserved cysteine through the conserved F or W. A D gene is named only where the DNA matches it firmly. Clone sizes are given selectively: once, few, many, or a class where the clone is expanded.

d_gene	abundance	v_gene	j_gene	CDR3aa	CDR3nt
.	.	TRBV9	TRBJ2-2	CASSVGVEAGELFF	TGTGCCAGCAGCGTAGGAGTTGAGGCCGGGGAGCTGTTTTTT
.	few	TRBV13	TRBJ1-1	CASRSTGYTEASF	TGTGCCAGCAGATCAACAGGATACACTGAAGCTTCCTTT
.	few	TRBV28	TRBJ2-2	CASSSRFSGELFF	TGTGCCAGCAGTTCCCGGTTCTCCGGGGAGCTGTTTTTT
TRBD2	few	TRBV5-1	TRBJ2-7	CASSFKREAEQYF	TGCGCCAGCAGCTTTAAGCGGGAGGCCGAGCAGTACTTC
.	.	TRBV9	TRBJ2-4	CASSANQNIQYF	TGTGCCAGCAGCGCAAACCAAAACATTCAGTACTTC
.	many	TRBV6-1	TRBJ2-7	CASYGTYSYEQYF	TGTGCCAGCTACGGGACTTACTCCTACGAGCAGTACTTC
.	few	TRBV19	TRBJ2-5	CASSHYSYQETQYF	TGTGCCAGTAGCCATTACTCGTACCAAGAGACCCAGTACTTC
TRBD2	.	TRBV4-1	TRBJ2-7	CASSQGGTSLYEQYF	TGCGCCAGCAGCCAGGGGGGGACCAGTCTCTACGAGCAGTACTTC
TRBD1	.	TRBV7-3	TRBJ2-3	CASSVTGLHTDTQYF	TGTGCCAGCAGCGTGACAGGGCTACACACAGATACGCAGTATTTT
.	many	TRBV29-1	TRBJ2-3	CSAITGEVLADTQYF	TGCAGCGCAATTACAGGGGAGGTATTGGCAGATACGCAGTATTTT
TRBD2	.	TRBV20-1	TRBJ2-2	CSATTSGRYTGELFF	TGCAGTGCTACCACGAGCGGGAGATACACCGGGGAGCTGTTTTTT
.	many	TRBV6-1	TRBJ2-2	CASNPDRGYTGELFF	TGTGCCAGCAATCCAGACCGCGGATACACCGGGGAGCTGTTTTTT
.	many	TRBV11-2	TRBJ1-1	CASSLDGGGTEAFF	TGTGCCAGCAGCTTAGATGGAGGTGGCACTGAAGCTTTCTTT
TRBD2	.	TRBV5-6	TRBJ2-7	CASSLGLAGSNYEQYF	TGTGCCAGCAGCTTGGGACTAGCGGGATCAAACTACGAGCAGTACTTC
TRBD2	many	TRBV20-1	TRBJ2-7	CSARDPLAGDFYEQYF	TGCAGTGCTAGAGACCCATTGGCGGGGGATTTCTACGAGCAGTACTTC
.	many	TRBV28	TRBJ2-7	CATLLDYEQYF	TGTGCCACCCTCCTGGACTACGAGCAGTACTTC
.	few	TRBV6-1	TRBJ1-5	CASTPWGGGDQPQHF	TGTGCCAGCACCCCCTGGGGGGGGGGCGATCAGCCCCAGCATTTT